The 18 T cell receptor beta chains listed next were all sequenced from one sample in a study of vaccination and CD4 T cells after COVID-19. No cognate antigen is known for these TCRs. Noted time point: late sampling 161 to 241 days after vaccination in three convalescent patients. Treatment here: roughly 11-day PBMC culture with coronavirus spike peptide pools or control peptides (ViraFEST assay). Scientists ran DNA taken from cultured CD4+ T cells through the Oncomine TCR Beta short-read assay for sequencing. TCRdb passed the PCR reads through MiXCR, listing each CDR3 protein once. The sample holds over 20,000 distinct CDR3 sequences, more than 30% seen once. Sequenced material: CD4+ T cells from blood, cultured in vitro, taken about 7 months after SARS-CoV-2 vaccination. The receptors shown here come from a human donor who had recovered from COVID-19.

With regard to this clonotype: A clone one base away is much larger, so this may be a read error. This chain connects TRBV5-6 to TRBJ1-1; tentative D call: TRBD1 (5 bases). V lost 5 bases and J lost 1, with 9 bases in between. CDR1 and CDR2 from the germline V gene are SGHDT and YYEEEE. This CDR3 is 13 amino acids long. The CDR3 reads CASRRGRNTEAFF. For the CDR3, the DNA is TGTGCCAGCAGAAGGGGACGGAACACTGAAGCTTTCTTT.

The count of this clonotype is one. In nucleotides, the CDR3 is TGTGCCAGCAGTGACCCCCGCAGGCGGGGGGGCCGCTACAATGAGCAGTTCTTC. Translated, it gives CASSDPRRRGGRYNEQFF. V is TRBV6-1 and J is TRBJ2-1; 9 positions match TRBD2. Trimming cost V 3 bases and J 3 bases; bases outside gene matches: 12. Germline V CDR1 and CDR2: MNHNS, SASEGT. This CDR3 has 18 residues.

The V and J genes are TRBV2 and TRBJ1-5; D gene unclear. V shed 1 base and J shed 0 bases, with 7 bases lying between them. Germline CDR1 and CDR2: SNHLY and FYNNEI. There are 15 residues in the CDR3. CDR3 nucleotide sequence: TGTGCCAGCAGTGAAGGGCAGGTTAGCAATCAGCCCCAGCATTTT. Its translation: CASSEGQVSNQPQHF.

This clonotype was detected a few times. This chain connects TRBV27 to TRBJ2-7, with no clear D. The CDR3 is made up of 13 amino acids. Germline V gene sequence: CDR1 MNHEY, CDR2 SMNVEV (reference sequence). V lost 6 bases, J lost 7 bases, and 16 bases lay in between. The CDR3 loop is CASSAGPRREQYF. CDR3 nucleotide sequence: TGTGCCAGCAGCGCCGGGCCACGCAGGGAGCAGTACTTC.

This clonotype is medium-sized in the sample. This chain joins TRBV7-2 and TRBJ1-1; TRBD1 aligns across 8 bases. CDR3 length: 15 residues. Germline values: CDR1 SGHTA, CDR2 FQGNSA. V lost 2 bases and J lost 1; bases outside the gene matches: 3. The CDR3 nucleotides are TGTGCCAGCAGCTTACTAGGGACAGGGAACACTGAAGCTTTCTTT. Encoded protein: CASSLLGTGNTEAFF. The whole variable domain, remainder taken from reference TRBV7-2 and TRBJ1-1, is GAGVSQSPSNKVTEKGKDVELRCDPISGHTALYWYRQSLGQGLEFLIYFQGNSAPDKSGLPSDRFSAERTGGSVSTLTIQRTQQEDSAVYLCASSLLGTGNTEAFFGQGTRLTVV.

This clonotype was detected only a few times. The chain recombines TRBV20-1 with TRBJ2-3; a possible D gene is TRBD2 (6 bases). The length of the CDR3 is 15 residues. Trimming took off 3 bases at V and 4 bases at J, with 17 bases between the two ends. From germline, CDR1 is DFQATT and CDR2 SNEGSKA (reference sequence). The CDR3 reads CSARLRGSGADTQYF. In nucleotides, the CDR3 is TGCAGTGCTAGGCTACGAGGGTCGGGAGCAGATACGCAGTATTTT.

The CDR3 DNA reads TGTGCCAGCAGTGACGGAAGCACTGAAGCTTTCTTT. Its protein is CASSDGSTEAFF. The V and J genes are TRBV25-1 and TRBJ1-1; no firm D call. This CDR3 has 12 amino acids. CDR1 MGHDK and CDR2 SYGVNS come from the germline V gene. V lost 3 bases to trimming and J lost 4 bases, with 6 bases between them.

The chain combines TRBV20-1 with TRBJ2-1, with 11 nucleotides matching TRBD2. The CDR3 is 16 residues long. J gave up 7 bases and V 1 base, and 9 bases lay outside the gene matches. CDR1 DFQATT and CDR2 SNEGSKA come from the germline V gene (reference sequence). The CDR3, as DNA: TGCAGTGCTAGAGTTACTAGCGGGAGATTCGCAAATGAGCAGTTCTTC. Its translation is CSARVTSGRFANEQFF.

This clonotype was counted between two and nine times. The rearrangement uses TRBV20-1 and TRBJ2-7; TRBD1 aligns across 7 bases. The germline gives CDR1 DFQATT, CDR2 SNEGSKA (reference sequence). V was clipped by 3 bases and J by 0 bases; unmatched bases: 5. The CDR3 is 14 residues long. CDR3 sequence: CSARAGGSSYEQYF. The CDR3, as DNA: TGCAGTGCTAGGGCAGGGGGAAGCTCCTACGAGCAGTACTTC.

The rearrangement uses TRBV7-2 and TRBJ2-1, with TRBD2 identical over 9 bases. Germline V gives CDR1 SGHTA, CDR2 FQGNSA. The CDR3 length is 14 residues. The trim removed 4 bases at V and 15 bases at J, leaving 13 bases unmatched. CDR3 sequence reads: CASSSPPGGRGLFF. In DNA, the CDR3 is TGTGCCAGCAGCTCACCCCCTGGCGGGAGGGGGCTGTTCTTC.

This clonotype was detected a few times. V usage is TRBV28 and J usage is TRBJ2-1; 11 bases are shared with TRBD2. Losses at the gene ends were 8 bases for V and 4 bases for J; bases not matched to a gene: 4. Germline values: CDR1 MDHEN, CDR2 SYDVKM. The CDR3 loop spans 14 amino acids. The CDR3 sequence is CASELAGGYNEQFF. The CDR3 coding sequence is TGTGCCAGCGAATTAGCGGGAGGGTACAATGAGCAGTTCTTC.

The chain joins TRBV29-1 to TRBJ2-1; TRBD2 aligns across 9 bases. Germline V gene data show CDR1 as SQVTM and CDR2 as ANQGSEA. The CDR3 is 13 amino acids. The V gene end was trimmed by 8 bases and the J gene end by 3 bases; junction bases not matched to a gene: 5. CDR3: CSISGGFYNEQFF. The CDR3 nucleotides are TGCAGCATTAGCGGGGGATTCTACAATGAGCAGTTCTTC.

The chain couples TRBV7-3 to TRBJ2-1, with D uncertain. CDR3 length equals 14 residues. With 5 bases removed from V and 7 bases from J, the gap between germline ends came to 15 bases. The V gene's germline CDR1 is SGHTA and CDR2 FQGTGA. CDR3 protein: CASSPSHGYNEQFF. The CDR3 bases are TGTGCCAGCAGCCCCTCCCATGGCTATAATGAGCAGTTCTTC. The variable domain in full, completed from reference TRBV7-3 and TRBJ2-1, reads GAGVSQTPSNKVTEKGKYVELRCDPISGHTALYWYRQSLGQGPEFLIYFQGTGAADDSGLPNDRFFAVRPEGSVSTLKIQRTERGDSAVYLCASSPSHGYNEQFFGPGTRLTVL.

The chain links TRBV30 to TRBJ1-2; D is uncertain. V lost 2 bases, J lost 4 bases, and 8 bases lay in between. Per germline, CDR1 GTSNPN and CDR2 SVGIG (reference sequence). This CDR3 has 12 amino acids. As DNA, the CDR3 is TGTGCCTGGAGTCTAAGTAGCTATGGCTACACCTTC. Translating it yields CAWSLSSYGYTF.

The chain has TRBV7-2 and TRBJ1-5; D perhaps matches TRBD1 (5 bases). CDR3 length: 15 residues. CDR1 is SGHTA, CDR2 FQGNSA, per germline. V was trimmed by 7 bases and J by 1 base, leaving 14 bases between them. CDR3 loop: CASNPWGLSNQPQHF. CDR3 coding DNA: TGTGCCAGCAACCCATGGGGGTTGAGCAATCAGCCCCAGCATTTT.

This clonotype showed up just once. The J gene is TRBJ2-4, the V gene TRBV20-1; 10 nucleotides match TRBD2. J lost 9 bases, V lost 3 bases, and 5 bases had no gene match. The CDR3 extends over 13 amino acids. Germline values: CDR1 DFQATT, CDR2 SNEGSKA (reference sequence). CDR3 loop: CSARSSGGTIQYF. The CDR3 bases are TGCAGTGCTAGGTCTAGCGGGGGTACCATTCAGTACTTC.

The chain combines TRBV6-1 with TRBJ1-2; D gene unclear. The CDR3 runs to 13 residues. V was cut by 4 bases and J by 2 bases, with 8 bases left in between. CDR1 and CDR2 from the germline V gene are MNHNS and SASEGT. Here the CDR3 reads CASSARENYGYTF. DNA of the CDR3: TGTGCCAGCAGTGCACGGGAGAACTATGGCTACACCTTC.

CDR3 in amino acids: CASSGQGGPDTQYF. CDR3 in DNA: TGTGCCAGCAGTGGACAGGGGGGTCCAGATACGCAGTATTTT. The chain joins TRBV2 to TRBJ2-3, with 9 bases matching TRBD1. Per the germline V gene, CDR1 is SNHLY and CDR2 is FYNNEI. CDR3 length: 14 residues. Trimming at V came to 4 bases and at J to 4 bases, leaving 3 bases not matched to a gene.